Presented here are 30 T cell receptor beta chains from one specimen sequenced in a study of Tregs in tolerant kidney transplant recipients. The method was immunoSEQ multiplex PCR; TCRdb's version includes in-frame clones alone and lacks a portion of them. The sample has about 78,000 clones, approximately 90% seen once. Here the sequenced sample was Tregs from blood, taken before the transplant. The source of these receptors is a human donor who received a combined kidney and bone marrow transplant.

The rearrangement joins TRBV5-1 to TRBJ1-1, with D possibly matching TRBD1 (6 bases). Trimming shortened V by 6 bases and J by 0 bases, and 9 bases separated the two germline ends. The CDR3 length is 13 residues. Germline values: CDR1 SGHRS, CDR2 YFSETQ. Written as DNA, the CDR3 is TGCGCCAGCACCGACAGGTTGAACACTGAAGCTTTCTTT. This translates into CASTDRLNTEAFF. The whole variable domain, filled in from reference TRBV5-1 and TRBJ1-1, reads KAGVTQTPRYLIKTRGQQVTLSCSPISGHRSVSWYQQTPGQGLQFLFEYFSETQRNKGNFPGRFSGRQFSNSRSEMNVSTLELGDSALYLCASTDRLNTEAFFGQGTRLTVV.

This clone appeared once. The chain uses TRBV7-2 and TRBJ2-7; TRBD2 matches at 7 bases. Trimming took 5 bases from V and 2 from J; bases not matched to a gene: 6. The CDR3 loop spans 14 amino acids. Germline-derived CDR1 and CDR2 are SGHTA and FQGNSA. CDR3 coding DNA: TGTGCCAGCAGCGCGACTAGCCCCACCTACGAGCAGTACTTC. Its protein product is CASSATSPTYEQYF.

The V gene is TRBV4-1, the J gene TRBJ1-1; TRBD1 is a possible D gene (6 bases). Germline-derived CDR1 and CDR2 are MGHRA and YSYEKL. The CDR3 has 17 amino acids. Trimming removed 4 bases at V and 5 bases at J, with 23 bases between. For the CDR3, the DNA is TGCGCCAGCAGCCCAGAGATAGTGGTGAGCAGGGGTACTGAAGCTTTCTTT. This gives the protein CASSPEIVVSRGTEAFF.

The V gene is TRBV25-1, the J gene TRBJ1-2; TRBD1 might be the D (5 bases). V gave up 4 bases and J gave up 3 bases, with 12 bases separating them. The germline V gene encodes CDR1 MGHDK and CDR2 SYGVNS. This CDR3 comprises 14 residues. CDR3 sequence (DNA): TGTGCCAGCAGTGTGGCAGGGAGGGACTATGGCTACACCTTC. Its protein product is CASSVAGRDYGYTF.

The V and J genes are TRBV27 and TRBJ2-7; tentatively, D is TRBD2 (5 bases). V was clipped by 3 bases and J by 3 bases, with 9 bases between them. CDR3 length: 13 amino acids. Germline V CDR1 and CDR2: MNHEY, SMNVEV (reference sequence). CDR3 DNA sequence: TGTGCCAGCAGTTTCCAGCGGAGCTACGAGCAGTACTTC. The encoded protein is CASSFQRSYEQYF.

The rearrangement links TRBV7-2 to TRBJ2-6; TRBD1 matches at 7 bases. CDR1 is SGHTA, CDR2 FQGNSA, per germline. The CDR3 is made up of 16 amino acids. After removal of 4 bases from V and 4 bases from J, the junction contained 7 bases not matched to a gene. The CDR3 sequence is CASSSDRAAGANVLTF. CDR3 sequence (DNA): TGTGCCAGCAGCTCAGACAGGGCTGCGGGGGCCAACGTCCTGACTTTC.

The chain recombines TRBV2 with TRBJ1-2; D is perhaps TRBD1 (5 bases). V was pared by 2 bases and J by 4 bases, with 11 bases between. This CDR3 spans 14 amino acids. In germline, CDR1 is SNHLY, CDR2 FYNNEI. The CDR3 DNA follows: TGTGCCAGCAGTGAACGATGGGGCTCCTATGGCTACACCTTC. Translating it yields CASSERWGSYGYTF.

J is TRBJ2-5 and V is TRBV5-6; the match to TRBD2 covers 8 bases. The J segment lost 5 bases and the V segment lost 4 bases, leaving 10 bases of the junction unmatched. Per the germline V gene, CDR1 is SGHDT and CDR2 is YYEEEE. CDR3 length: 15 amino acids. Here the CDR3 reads CASSISGTGSETQYF. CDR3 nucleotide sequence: TGTGCCAGCAGCATTAGCGGGACCGGGTCGGAGACCCAGTACTTC.

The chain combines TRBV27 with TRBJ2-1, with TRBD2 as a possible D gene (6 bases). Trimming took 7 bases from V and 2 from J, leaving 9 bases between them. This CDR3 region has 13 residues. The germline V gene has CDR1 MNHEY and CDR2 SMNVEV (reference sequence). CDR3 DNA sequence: TGTGCCAGCAAGGAGGGGCCCTACAATGAGCAGTTCTTC. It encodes CASKEGPYNEQFF.

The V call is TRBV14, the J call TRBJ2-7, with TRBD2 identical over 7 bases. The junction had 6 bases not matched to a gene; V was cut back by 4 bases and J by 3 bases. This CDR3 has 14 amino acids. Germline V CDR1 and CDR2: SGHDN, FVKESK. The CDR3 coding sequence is TGTGCCAGCAGCCCGACTAGCACTTACTACGAGCAGTACTTC. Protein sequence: CASSPTSTYYEQYF.

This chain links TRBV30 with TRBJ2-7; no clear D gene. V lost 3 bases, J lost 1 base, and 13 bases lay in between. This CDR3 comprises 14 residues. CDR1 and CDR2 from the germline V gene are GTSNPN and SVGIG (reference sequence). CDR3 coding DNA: TGTGCCTGGAGACACTCCGCTACTTCCTACGAGCAGTACTTC. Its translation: CAWRHSATSYEQYF.

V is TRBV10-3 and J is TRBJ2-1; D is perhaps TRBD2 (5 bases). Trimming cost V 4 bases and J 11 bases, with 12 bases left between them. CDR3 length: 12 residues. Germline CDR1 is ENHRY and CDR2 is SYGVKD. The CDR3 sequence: CAISASGNQQFF. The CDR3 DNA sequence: TGTGCCATCAGTGCATCGGGGAATCAGCAGTTCTTC.

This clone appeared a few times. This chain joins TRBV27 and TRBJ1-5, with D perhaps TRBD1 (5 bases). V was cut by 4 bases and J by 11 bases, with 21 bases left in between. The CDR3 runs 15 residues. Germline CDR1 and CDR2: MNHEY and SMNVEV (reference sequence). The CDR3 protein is CASSSGTISSGSQHF. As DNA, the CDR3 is TGTGCCAGCAGTTCCGGGACGATCTCCTCTGGGTCCCAGCATTTT.

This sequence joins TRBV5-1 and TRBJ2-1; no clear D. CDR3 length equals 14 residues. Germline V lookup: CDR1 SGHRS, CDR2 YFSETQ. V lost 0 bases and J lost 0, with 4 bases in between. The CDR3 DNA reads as TGCGCCAGCAGCTTGGACGCCTCCTACAATGAGCAGTTCTTC. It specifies CASSLDASYNEQFF. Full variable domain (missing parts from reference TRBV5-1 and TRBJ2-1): KAGVTQTPRYLIKTRGQQVTLSCSPISGHRSVSWYQQTPGQGLQFLFEYFSETQRNKGNFPGRFSGRQFSNSRSEMNVSTLELGDSALYLCASSLDASYNEQFFGPGTRLTVL.

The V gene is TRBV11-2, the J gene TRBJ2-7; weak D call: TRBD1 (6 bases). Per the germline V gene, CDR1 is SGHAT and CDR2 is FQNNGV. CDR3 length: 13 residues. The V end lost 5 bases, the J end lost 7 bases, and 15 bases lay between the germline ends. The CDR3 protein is CASSPKSGVEQYF. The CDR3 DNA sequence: TGTGCCAGCAGCCCAAAATCAGGGGTTGAGCAGTACTTC.

CDR3 nucleotide sequence: TGTGCCAGCATCCCTAGCGGGAGGGAGACCCAGTACTTC. This encodes CASIPSGRETQYF. The chain has TRBV6-6 and TRBJ2-5; TRBD2 matches at 11 bases. This CDR3 is built from 13 residues. V was pared by 7 bases and J by 5 bases, with 3 bases of the junction left unmatched. Germline CDR1 MNHNY, CDR2 SVGAGI (reference sequence).

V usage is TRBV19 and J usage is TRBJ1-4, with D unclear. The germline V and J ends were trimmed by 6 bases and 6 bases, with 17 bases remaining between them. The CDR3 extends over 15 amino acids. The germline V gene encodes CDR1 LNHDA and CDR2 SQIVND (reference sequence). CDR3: CASRNHPRSDEKLFF. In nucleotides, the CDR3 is TGTGCCAGTAGAAACCATCCCAGGTCCGATGAAAAACTGTTTTTT. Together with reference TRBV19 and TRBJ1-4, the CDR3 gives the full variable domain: DGGITQSPKYLFRKEGQNVTLSCEQNLNHDAMYWYRQDPGQGLRLIYYSQIVNDFQKGDIAEGYSVSREKKESFPLTVTSAQKNPTAFYLCASRNHPRSDEKLFFGSGTQLSVL.

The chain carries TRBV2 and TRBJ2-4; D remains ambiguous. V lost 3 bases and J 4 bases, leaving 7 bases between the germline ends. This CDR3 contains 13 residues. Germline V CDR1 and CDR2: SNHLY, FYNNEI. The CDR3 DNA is TGTGCCAGCAGTGAGACGGAAAAAAACATTCAGTACTTC. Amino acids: CASSETEKNIQYF.

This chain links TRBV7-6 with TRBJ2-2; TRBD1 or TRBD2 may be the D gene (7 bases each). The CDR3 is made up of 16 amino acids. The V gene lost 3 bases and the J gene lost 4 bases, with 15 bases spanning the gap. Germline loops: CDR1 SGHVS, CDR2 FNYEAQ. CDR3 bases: TGTGCCAGCAGCTTCCGGACAGGCGGGGGCACCGGGGAGCTGTTTTTT. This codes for CASSFRTGGGTGELFF. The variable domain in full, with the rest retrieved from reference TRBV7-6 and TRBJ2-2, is GAGVSQSPRYKVTKRGQDVALRCDPISGHVSLYWYRQALGQGPEFLTYFNYEAQQDKSGLPNDRFSAERPEGSISTLTIQRTEQRDSAMYRCASSFRTGGGTGELFFGEGSRLTVL.

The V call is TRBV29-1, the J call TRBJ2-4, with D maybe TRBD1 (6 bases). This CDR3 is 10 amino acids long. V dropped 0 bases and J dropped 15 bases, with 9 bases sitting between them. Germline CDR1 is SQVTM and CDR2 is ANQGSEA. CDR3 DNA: TGCAGCGTTGAAGAAGGGACAAGGTACTTC. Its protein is CSVEEGTRYF.

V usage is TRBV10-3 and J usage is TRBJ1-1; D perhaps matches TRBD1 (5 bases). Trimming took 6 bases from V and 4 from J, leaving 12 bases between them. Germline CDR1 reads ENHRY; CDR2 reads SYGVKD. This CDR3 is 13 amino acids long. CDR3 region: CAISRDDGTEAFF. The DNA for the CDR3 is TGTGCCATCAGCAGGGATGACGGCACTGAAGCTTTCTTT.

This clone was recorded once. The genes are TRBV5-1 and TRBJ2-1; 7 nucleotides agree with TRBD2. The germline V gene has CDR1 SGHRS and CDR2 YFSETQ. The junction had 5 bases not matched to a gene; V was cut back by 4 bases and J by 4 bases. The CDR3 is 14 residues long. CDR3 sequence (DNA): TGCGCCAGCAGCGGCGGGAGTGGTTACAATGAGCAGTTCTTC. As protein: CASSGGSGYNEQFF. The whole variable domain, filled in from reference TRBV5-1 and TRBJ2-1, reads KAGVTQTPRYLIKTRGQQVTLSCSPISGHRSVSWYQQTPGQGLQFLFEYFSETQRNKGNFPGRFSGRQFSNSRSEMNVSTLELGDSALYLCASSGGSGYNEQFFGPGTRLTVL.

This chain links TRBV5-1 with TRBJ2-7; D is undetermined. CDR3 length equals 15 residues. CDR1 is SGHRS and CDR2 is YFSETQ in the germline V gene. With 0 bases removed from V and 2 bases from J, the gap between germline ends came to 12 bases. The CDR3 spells CASSLGDLRPYEQYF. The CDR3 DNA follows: TGCGCCAGCAGCTTGGGAGACCTAAGGCCCTACGAGCAGTACTTC.

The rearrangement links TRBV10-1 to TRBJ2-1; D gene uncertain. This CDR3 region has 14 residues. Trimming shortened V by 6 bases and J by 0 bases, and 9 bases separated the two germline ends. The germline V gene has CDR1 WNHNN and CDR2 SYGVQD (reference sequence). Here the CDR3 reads CASSQDSSYNEQFF. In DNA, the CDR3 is TGCGCCAGCAGCCAGGATTCCTCCTACAATGAGCAGTTCTTC.

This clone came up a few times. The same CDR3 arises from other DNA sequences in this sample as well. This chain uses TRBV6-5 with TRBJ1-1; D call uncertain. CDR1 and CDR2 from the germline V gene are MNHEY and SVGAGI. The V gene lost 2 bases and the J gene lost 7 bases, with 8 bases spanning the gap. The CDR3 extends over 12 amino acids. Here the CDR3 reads CASSYTGGEAFF. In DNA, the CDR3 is TGTGCCAGCAGTTACACTGGCGGTGAAGCTTTCTTT.

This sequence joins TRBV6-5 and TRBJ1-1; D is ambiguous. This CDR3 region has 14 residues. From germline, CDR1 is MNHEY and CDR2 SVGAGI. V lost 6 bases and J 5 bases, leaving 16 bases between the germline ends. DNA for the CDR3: TGTGCCAGCAGACCTCTGGAAAGGTTTACTGAAGCTTTCTTT. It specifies CASRPLERFTEAFF.

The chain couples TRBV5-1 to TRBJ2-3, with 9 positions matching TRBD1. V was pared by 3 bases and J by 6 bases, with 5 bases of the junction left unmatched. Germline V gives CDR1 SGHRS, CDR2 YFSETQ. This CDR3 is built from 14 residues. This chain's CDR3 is CASSSQGAPDTQYF. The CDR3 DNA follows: TGCGCCAGCAGCTCACAGGGGGCGCCGGATACGCAGTATTTT.

The CDR3 region is CASSLQPAGYYEQYF. CDR3 DNA sequence: TGTGCCAGCAGCTTGCAGCCAGCGGGGTACTACGAGCAGTACTTC. This sequence joins TRBV5-5 and TRBJ2-7; the match to TRBD2 covers 7 bases. V lost 1 base to trimming and J lost 3 bases; unmatched junction nucleotides: 7. Germline CDR1 and CDR2: SGHKS and YYEKEE (reference sequence). This CDR3 contains 15 residues.

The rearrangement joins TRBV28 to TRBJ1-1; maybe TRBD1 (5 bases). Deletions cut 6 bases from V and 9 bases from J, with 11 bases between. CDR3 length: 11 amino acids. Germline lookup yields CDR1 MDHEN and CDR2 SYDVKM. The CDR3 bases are TGTGCCAGCAGGGGGGATCCTAAAGCTTTCTTT. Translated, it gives CASRGDPKAFF. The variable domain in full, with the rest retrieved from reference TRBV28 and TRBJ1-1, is DVKVTQSSRYLVKRTGEKVFLECVQDMDHENMFWYRQDPGLGLRLIYFSYDVKMKEKGDIPEGYSVSREKKERFSLILESASTNQTSMYLCASRGDPKAFFGQGTRLTVV.

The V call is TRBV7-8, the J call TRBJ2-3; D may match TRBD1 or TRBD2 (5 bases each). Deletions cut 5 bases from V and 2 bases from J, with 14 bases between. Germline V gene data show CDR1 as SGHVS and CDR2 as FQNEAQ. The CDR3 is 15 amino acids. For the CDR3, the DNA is TGTGCCAGCAGCCCAGCCGGGACGATCACAGATACGCAGTATTTT. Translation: CASSPAGTITDTQYF.